This T cell receptor (beta chain) was recovered during a study of shared clonotypes between healthy human individuals. Per sorted-subset replicate PCR, input was approximately 0.2 ug DNA, representing tens of thousands of T cell genomes. The protocol was immunoSEQ multiplex PCR, while the TCRdb copy is restricted to in-frame clones and leaves out a portion. In the table there are around 2,000,000 clones, under 95% of which are singletons. Trimming stripped 0 bases from V and 8 bases from J, with 5 bases between. This CDR3 contains 11 residues. The germline V gene has CDR1 DFQATT and CDR2 SNEGSKA (reference sequence). Study results and caveats: Despite large depth, rarefaction showed incomplete sorted-subset sequencing. Clonotypes which were not shared had lower generation probabilities than clonotypes that all four donors shared.

This clone occurred once. The antigen is unknown. Naive CD8 cells comprised CD45RO-negative, CCR7-positively selected cells, excluding terminally differentiated effector memory CD45RA+ cells. The study enrolled healthy HIV-negative adults without recent acute infections or vaccinations as donors. The sequenced material came from naive CD8+ T cells from PBMCs. This TCR was sampled from a man aged 18-30 years in good health. Some clones in this sample may be carry-over from other donors' samples. This chain links TRBV20-1 with TRBJ2-1; D not certain. Written as DNA, the CDR3 is TGCAGTGCTAGAGATCAGCATGAGCAGTTCTTC. Its protein product is CSARDQHEQFF.